This TCR beta chain was captured by sequencing in a study of Tregs in tolerant kidney transplant recipients. Notes on the study in general: Validation in larger populations is needed because few patients were studied. Expanding Tregs on activated donor B cells appeared to best identify donor-specific TCRbeta clones. Biological reproducibility was not directly addressed in this study.

V shed 0 bases and J shed 9 bases, with 13 bases lying between them. The CDR3 sequence is 14 residues long. Germline lookup yields CDR1 SGHTS and CDR2 YDEGEE. To note about this clone: Its target is unknown.

Thawed PBMCs were FACS-sorted into unstimulated CD4+CD25+CD127- regulatory T cells, CD4+CD25- non-regulatory cells, CD4 and CD8 cells. Sequencing was performed with immunoSEQ multiplex PCR; in TCRdb, only in-frame clones are kept and a portion is missing. Among under 300,000 clones listed, 80% to 85% were seen once. The TCR was taken from a human donor in good health. The sequencing input was CD4+ T cells from blood. The rearrangement uses TRBV5-8 and TRBJ1-5, with D possibly being TRBD1 (5 bases). The CDR3 DNA reads as TGTGCCAGCAGCTTGGGACAGCCTACCTGGCCCCAGCATTTT. This codes for CASSLGQPTWPQHF.